This T cell receptor beta chain was identified during a study of PD-L1 blockade in urothelial cancer. For the study at large: Every 3 weeks, patients received intravenous atezolizumab 1,200 mg, beginning 2014. Blood gave a median about 150,000 T cells. Previous chemotherapy exposure amounted to 0 to 3 regimens for patients. The study, taken as a whole, reports: Greater 3-week expansion of tumor-associated blood clones was recorded for durable-benefit patients.

This CDR3 has 14 residues. Trimming cost V 5 bases and J 4 bases, with 16 bases left between them. The germline V gene encodes CDR1 SGHRS and CDR2 YFSETQ. TCRdb's table, derived via immunoSEQ multiplex PCR, lists solely in-frame clones and lacks some. The table lists some 120,000 clones, approximately 90% of them singletons. Concerning this clone: What it binds is unknown.

Indicated time point: peripheral blood 6 weeks after treatment start. The chain is built from TRBV5-1 and TRBJ2-7; D perhaps matches TRBD1 (7 bases). The specimen was PBMCs, collected around atezolizumab (anti-PD-L1) treatment. This TCR derives from a man in his sixties with urothelial cancer. The CDR3 nucleotides read TGCGCCAGCAGTCCCACTGCAGGGGGGTACGAGCAGTACTTC. Translating it yields CASSPTAGGYEQYF.